These 5 T cell receptor beta chains were all obtained from the same sample, sequenced in a study of T cells in Graves' hyperthyroidism and ophthalmopathy. The source material, RNA transcripts, was used to amplify TCR beta CDR3 regions. First-round RT-PCR targeting the TCR CDR3 was performed with the HTBI primer set. A single record per CDR3 protein comes from TCRdb applying MiXCR to the multiplex PCR reads. The data show 600,000 or so distinct CDR3 sequences, 46% seen once. Input material: peripheral blood or thyroid tissue (not recorded which). Receptors were obtained from a woman between 18 and 30 years old with Graves' hyperthyroidism.

This sequence joins TRBV10-3 and TRBJ1-1, with unresolved D. Germline CDR1 and CDR2: ENHRY and SYGVKD. Trimming pared 10 bases from V and 0 bases from J, leaving 15 bases between. The length of the CDR3 is 14 residues. The CDR3 here is CASSYQIMNTEAFF. CDR3 nucleotides: TGTGCCAGCAGCTACCAGATCATGAACACTGAAGCTTTCTTT.

This clonotype has ten or more counts. V and J are TRBV7-8 and TRBJ2-5; D remains ambiguous. V lost 5 bases and J lost 1, with 5 bases in between. Per the germline V gene, CDR1 is SGHVS and CDR2 is FQNEAQ. The CDR3 is 12 residues long. The CDR3 DNA is TGTGCCAGCAGCCATACCCAAGAGACCCAGTACTTC. Translation gives CASSHTQETQYF. Together with reference TRBV7-8 and TRBJ2-5, the CDR3 gives the full variable domain: GAGVSQSPRYKVAKRGQDVALRCDPISGHVSLFWYQQALGQGPEFLTYFQNEAQLDKSGLPSDRFFAERPEGSVSTLKIQRTQQEDSAVYLCASSHTQETQYFGPGTRLLVL.

V gene TRBV7-9 combines with J gene TRBJ2-5; the D gene is possibly TRBD1 (5 bases). The CDR3 runs 15 residues. Trimming stripped 6 bases from V and 7 bases from J, with 21 bases between. The germline V gene encodes CDR1 SEHNR and CDR2 FQNEAQ (reference sequence). The CDR3 DNA reads TGTGCCAGCAGACGCATCCGGGCCGAAACAGGGACCCAGTACTTC. Encoded protein: CASRRIRAETGTQYF.

This clonotype was seen ten or more times. The V and J genes are TRBV29-1 and TRBJ2-2; D is possibly TRBD2 (6 bases). V was trimmed by 6 bases and J by 1 base, leaving 12 bases between them. CDR1 is SQVTM, CDR2 ANQGSEA, per germline. This CDR3 spans 14 amino acids. The CDR3: CSVEGRMNTGELFF. In DNA form, the CDR3 reads TGCAGCGTAGAGGGGAGGATGAACACCGGGGAGCTGTTTTTT.

This clonotype has at least ten counts. The chain has TRBV5-1 and TRBJ1-6; D remains unclear. There are 13 residues in the CDR3. Trimming removed 4 bases from V and 9 bases from J, with 11 bases in between. The germline V gene encodes CDR1 SGHRS and CDR2 YFSETQ. The CDR3: CASSPNWGSPLHF. DNA for the CDR3: TGCGCCAGCAGCCCAAACTGGGGTTCACCCCTCCACTTT.